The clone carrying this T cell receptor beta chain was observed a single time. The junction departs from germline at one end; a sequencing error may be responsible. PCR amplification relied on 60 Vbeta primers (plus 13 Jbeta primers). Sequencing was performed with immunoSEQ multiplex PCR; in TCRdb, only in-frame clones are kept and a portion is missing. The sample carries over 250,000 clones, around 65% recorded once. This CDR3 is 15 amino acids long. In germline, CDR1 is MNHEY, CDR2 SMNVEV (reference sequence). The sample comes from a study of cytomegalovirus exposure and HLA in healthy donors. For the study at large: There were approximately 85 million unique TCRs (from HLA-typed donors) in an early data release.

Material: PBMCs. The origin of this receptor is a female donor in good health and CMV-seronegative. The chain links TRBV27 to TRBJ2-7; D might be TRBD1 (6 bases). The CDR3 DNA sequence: TGTGCCAGCAGTCTATCGGGACACGAGAACTACGAGCAGTACTTC. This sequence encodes CASSLSGHENYEQYF.